One and the same sample provided the 20 T cell receptor beta chains below, sequenced in a study of T cell repertoires in cytomegalovirus infection. TCRdb redid the calling of the reads with MiXCR, one entry per CDR3 protein. The sample includes roughly 720,000 distinct CDR3 sequences, about 40% of them seen just once. Sequencing was carried out using PBMCs. The origin of the receptors is a human donor in good health (CMV status not recorded). Some clones in this sample may be carry-over from other donors' samples.

The chain is built from TRBV20-1 and TRBJ1-5; 8 nucleotides match TRBD1. Losses at the gene ends were 4 bases for V and 1 base for J; bases not matched to a gene: 9. This CDR3 region has 16 residues. CDR1 is DFQATT, CDR2 SNEGSKA, per germline (reference sequence). The CDR3, as DNA: TGCAGTGCTATAAGCCCCCGGGACAGGAGCAATCAGCCCCAGCATTTT. This encodes CSAISPRDRSNQPQHF.

The chain joins TRBV20-1 to TRBJ2-1; D ambiguous. This CDR3 spans 12 amino acids. The germline V and J ends were trimmed by 3 bases and 3 bases, with 6 bases remaining between them. Germline values: CDR1 DFQATT, CDR2 SNEGSKA (reference sequence). CDR3 DNA: TGCAGTGCTAGGCCCGGCTACAATGAGCAGTTCTTC. Translating it yields CSARPGYNEQFF.

About this clonotype itself: Since the CDR3 does not end with the conserved phenylalanine or tryptophan, this likely comes from a read error. The chain has TRBV5-4 and TRBJ2-7; 8 nucleotides align to TRBD1. The germline V gene has CDR1 SGHNT and CDR2 YYREEE (reference sequence). This CDR3 spans 15 amino acids. The junction had 9 bases not matched to a gene; V was cut back by 5 bases and J by 2 bases. CDR3: CASSRRDRRTYEQYL. The CDR3 coding sequence is TGTGCCAGCAGTCGCCGGGACAGGCGGACCTACGAGCAGTACTTA.

CDR3 sequence (DNA): TGCAGTGCTAGAAATAAACAGGGGGCGGGCGAAAAACTGTTTTTT. Amino acids: CSARNKQGAGEKLFF. The chain combines TRBV20-1 with TRBJ1-4, with TRBD1 matching over 9 bases. With V trimmed by 2 bases and J by 8 bases, 9 bases remained unmatched. Germline assignment: CDR1 DFQATT and CDR2 SNEGSKA (reference sequence). CDR3 length equals 15 residues.

V gene TRBV28 combines with J gene TRBJ2-5; maybe TRBD2 (5 bases). Germline CDR1 and CDR2: MDHEN and SYDVKM. This CDR3 is 16 amino acids long. V lost 7 bases, J lost 0 bases, and 18 bases lay in between. CDR3 DNA: TGTGCCAGCAAAAAGGAGGCCCTGAATGACCAAGAGACCCAGTACTTC. As protein: CASKKEALNDQETQYF. Full variable domain (outside the CDR3, taken from reference TRBV28 and TRBJ2-5): DVKVTQSSRYLVKRTGEKVFLECVQDMDHENMFWYRQDPGLGLRLIYFSYDVKMKEKGDIPEGYSVSREKKERFSLILESASTNQTSMYLCASKKEALNDQETQYFGPGTRLLVL.

The chain couples TRBV7-9 to TRBJ1-2; 7 bases match TRBD1. Germline V lookup: CDR1 SEHNR, CDR2 FQNEAQ (reference sequence). CDR3 length: 12 amino acids. V trimming: 5 bases; J trimming: 9 bases; junction bases outside the gene matches: 6. As DNA, the CDR3 is TGTGCCAGCAGCAGGGGGACAGAGCGCTACACCTTC. Its protein is CASSRGTERYTF.

This clonotype showed up just a few times. The V gene is TRBV28, the J gene TRBJ2-4; 12 positions match TRBD2. CDR3 size: 19 residues. The junction had 12 bases not matched to a gene; V was cut back by 5 bases and J by 1 base. Per germline, CDR1 MDHEN and CDR2 SYDVKM. The CDR3, as DNA: TGTGCCAGCAGTATTCTAGCGGGGGGGGCTTTCGAGGCCAAAAACATTCAGTACTTC. Amino acid sequence: CASSILAGGAFEAKNIQYF.

The chain couples TRBV28 to TRBJ2-7; D may be TRBD1 (6 bases). Germline CDR1 reads MDHEN; CDR2 reads SYDVKM. Deletions cut 5 bases from V and 13 bases from J, with 15 bases between. The CDR3 sequence is 11 residues long. The CDR3 here is CASSDYRVIYF. CDR3 coding DNA: TGTGCCAGCAGTGATTACAGGGTCATTTACTTC.

The rearrangement joins TRBV7-6 to TRBJ1-1, with a possible D match to TRBD1 (5 bases). The CDR3 is 15 amino acids. Germline V gene data show CDR1 as SGHVS and CDR2 as FNYEAQ. Trimming removed 0 bases from V and 0 bases from J, with 8 bases in between. CDR3 in DNA: TGTGCCAGCAGCTTAGCTGGGACCATGAACACTGAAGCTTTCTTT. Translation gives CASSLAGTMNTEAFF.

The CDR3 nucleotides are TGCGCCAGCAGCTTGGGGTCAGCGGGGGGGTTCCAAGAGACCCAGTACTTC. Amino acids: CASSLGSAGGFQETQYF. The J gene is TRBJ2-5, the V gene TRBV5-1; 10 bases match TRBD2. This CDR3 has 17 residues. V shed 0 bases and J 1 base; nucleotides not matched to a gene: 6. Per the germline V gene, CDR1 is SGHRS and CDR2 is YFSETQ.

This sequence joins TRBV6-1 and TRBJ1-1, with no clear D. Trimming pared 7 bases from V and 0 bases from J, leaving 15 bases between. Germline CDR1 reads MNHNS; CDR2 reads SASEGT. The CDR3 is 15 amino acids. CDR3 amino acids: CASTEWRIMNTEAFF. CDR3 DNA: TGTGCCAGCACCGAATGGAGGATCATGAACACTGAAGCTTTCTTT.

This clonotype has at least ten counts. The chain is built from TRBV7-2 and TRBJ1-1; TRBD1 might be the D (5 bases). The CDR3 totals 13 residues. Germline V gene sequence: CDR1 SGHTA, CDR2 FQGNSA. The germline V and J ends were trimmed by 3 bases and 5 bases, with 10 bases remaining between them. The CDR3 coding sequence is TGTGCCAGCAGCTTCAGGGAAAGGACTGAAGCTTTCTTT. As protein: CASSFRERTEAFF.

This clonotype has just one count. The chain links TRBV7-6 to TRBJ1-3; 7 nucleotides align to TRBD1. The CDR3 has 17 residues. In germline, CDR1 is SGHVS, CDR2 FNYEAQ. V was pared by 2 bases and J by 0 bases, with 7 bases of the junction left unmatched. Here the CDR3 reads CASSLNRRDSSGNTIYF. The DNA of the CDR3 is TGTGCCAGCAGCTTAAATAGGCGGGACAGCTCTGGAAACACCATATATTTT.

This clonotype came up many times. The J gene is TRBJ2-5, the V gene TRBV12-3 or TRBV12-4; D unclear. The CDR3 runs to 12 residues. Trimming stripped 3 bases from V and 4 bases from J, with 6 bases between. The CDR3 is CASSFDRETQYF. Written as DNA, the CDR3 is TGTGCCAGCAGTTTTGACCGAGAGACCCAGTACTTC.

The chain is built from TRBV24-1 and TRBJ2-3, with 8 bases aligning to TRBD1. The ends lost 7 bases at V and 2 bases at J; junction bases unmatched: 7. The CDR3 spans 15 residues. Germline V CDR1 and CDR2: KGHDR, SFDVKD. CDR3 in DNA: TGTGCCACCAGCGCGACAGGGGCCCTCACAGATACGCAGTATTTT. This translates into CATSATGALTDTQYF.

This clonotype was picked up a small number of times. The chain links TRBV6-5 to TRBJ2-1, with 9 bases that match TRBD2. The CDR3 length is 12 residues. With 7 bases clipped from V and 10 bases from J, the junction kept 5 bases outside the gene matches. Germline V gene data show CDR1 as MNHEY and CDR2 as SVGAGI. The CDR3 protein is CASTPLAGEQFF. In nucleotides, the CDR3 is TGTGCCAGCACCCCTCTAGCGGGGGAGCAGTTCTTC.

This clonotype was found a few times. The genes are TRBV19 and TRBJ2-2; 10 nucleotides agree with TRBD2. CDR3 length: 15 residues. The V segment lost 5 bases and the J segment 5 bases; nucleotides outside the gene matches: 5. CDR1 and CDR2 from the germline V gene are LNHDA and SQIVND (reference sequence). The CDR3 sequence: CASSPTSGLTGELFF. CDR3 bases: TGTGCCAGTAGTCCGACTAGCGGGTTGACCGGGGAGCTGTTTTTT.

V and J are TRBV5-1 and TRBJ2-3; no definite D call. With 0 bases removed from V and 7 bases from J, the gap between germline ends came to 6 bases. There are 12 residues in the CDR3. Germline CDR1 is SGHRS and CDR2 is YFSETQ. The CDR3 coding sequence is TGCGCCAGCAGCTTGGGGCTCAATACGCAGTATTTT. Protein product: CASSLGLNTQYF.

The chain joins TRBV29-1 to TRBJ2-3, with a tentative D call TRBD2 (6 bases). Germline CDR1 reads SQVTM; CDR2 reads ANQGSEA. The CDR3 consists of 11 residues. The V end lost 5 bases, the J end lost 5 bases, and 8 bases lay between the germline ends. CDR3 DNA: TGCAGCGTTCGGGAGATAGATACGCAGTATTTT. It specifies CSVREIDTQYF.

This chain uses TRBV5-1 with TRBJ1-2, with 8 positions matching TRBD1. Germline CDR1 is SGHRS and CDR2 is YFSETQ. This CDR3 has 17 residues. Germline trimming cut 7 bases from V and 1 base from J; bases unmatched to any gene: 15. Here the CDR3 reads CASHREAGTGYNYGYTF. DNA for the CDR3: TGCGCCAGCCACCGGGAAGCCGGGACAGGTTATAACTATGGCTACACCTTC. Full variable domain (rest looked up from reference TRBV5-1 and TRBJ1-2): KAGVTQTPRYLIKTRGQQVTLSCSPISGHRSVSWYQQTPGQGLQFLFEYFSETQRNKGNFPGRFSGRQFSNSRSEMNVSTLELGDSALYLCASHREAGTGYNYGYTFGSGTRLTVV.